This TCR beta chain was recorded in a study of Ad26.COV2.S vaccination and SARS-CoV-2 variants. About the study: Into the muscle, Ad26.COV2.S was dosed once or twice, 56 days apart.

Documented treatment: about 20 received Ad26.COV2.S at low or high dose, single or two shots; five or six received placebo; per-sample allocation not given. Specimens were obtained on day 63 following the first vaccine or placebo injection. On this clone: Antigen: not known. This sample also contains other DNA sequences that code for the same CDR3.

Clones were sequenced by immunoSEQ multiplex PCR, and TCRdb holds only the in-frame ones, with some missing. The sample contains hundreds of thousands of clones, 85% to 90% of which appear only once. Findings of the study overall: Spike-specific TCR breadth ran higher among vaccine recipients than placebo recipients. Across vaccine and placebo recipients, the breadth of non-spike TCRs was similar.

The sequence was collected from a person aged 18-65 years who received the Ad26.COV2.S COVID-19 vaccine or a placebo. The sample here was peripheral blood, taken in a trial of Ad26.COV2.S vaccine versus placebo.

This CDR3 is CASSLVAGTDTQYF. In DNA, the CDR3 is TGTGCCAGCAGCTTGGTCGCGGGAACAGATACGCAGTATTTT. The chain carries TRBV5-4 and TRBJ2-3, with D possibly being TRBD2 (6 bases). Trimming left V 0 bases short and J 3 bases short, with 8 bases between. The CDR3 length is 14 residues. Germline loops: CDR1 SGHNT, CDR2 YYREEE (reference sequence).